This record concerns one T cell receptor beta chain sequence. The antigen is not known. Assembly of TCR beta libraries relied on iRepertoire HTBI primers together with Arm-PCR of CDR3 regions. TCRdb analysed the multiplex PCR reads with MiXCR anew, one entry per CDR3 protein. This repertoire shows about 540,000 distinct CDR3 sequences, approximately 15% found once; its top ten account for about 10%. The entry originates in a study of regulatory T cells in long-lasting Graves disease. Specified time point: newly diagnosed GD, antithyroid drugs for less than 3 months. RNA isolated from PBMCs was used to make the TCR library. Study-wide points: Sample size, which was small, may have reduced accuracy.

This CDR3 contains 14 residues. Trimming removed 3 bases from V and 4 bases from J; junction bases left unmatched: 4. Germline V gene sequence: CDR1 GTSNPN, CDR2 SVGIG (reference sequence). This sample was also put to use in a study of T cells in Graves' hyperthyroidism and ophthalmopathy.

The receptor was isolated from a young man with Graves disease. The sequencing here drew on peripheral blood mononuclear cells (PBMCs), taken at new diagnosis, from a patient treated with antithyroid drugs. This chain links TRBV30 with TRBJ1-3; TRBD1 agrees at 9 bases. DNA of the CDR3: TGTGCCTGGAGCAGGACAGGGGTAGGAAACACCATATATTTT. The encoded protein is CAWSRTGVGNTIYF.